The 8 T cell receptor beta chains reported below all come from one sample, sequenced in a study of T cell changes during pregnancy in multiple sclerosis. The repertoire was sequenced with immunoSEQ multiplex PCR; TCRdb's copy has only in-frame clones and lacks some. The data contain about 50,000 clones, about 93% of them seen just once; the ten biggest clones take up 0.2% to 0.3%. The sample consisted of CD4+ T cells from peripheral blood mononuclear cells, taken in the second trimester of pregnancy. These receptors all come from a female donor with multiple sclerosis, enrolled in a pregnancy study.

The table lists this clone with a few counts. The V and J genes are TRBV11-1 and TRBJ1-1; D is uncertain. This CDR3 spans 13 amino acids. The V and J ends lost 3 bases and 1 base respectively, with 6 bases between them. In germline, CDR1 is SGHAT, CDR2 FQDESV (reference sequence). CDR3 nucleotide sequence: TGTGCCAGCAGCTTGGCTGGGAACACTGAAGCTTTCTTT. The encoded protein is CASSLAGNTEAFF.

CDR3 sequence (DNA): TGTGCCAGCAGCGTCGGGGGAGGGTCTAGAAACACCATATATTTT. It encodes CASSVGGGSRNTIYF. V and J are TRBV2 and TRBJ1-3; weak D call: TRBD1 (5 bases). This CDR3 has 15 residues. Germline V gene lookup returns CDR1 SNHLY and CDR2 FYNNEI. V gave up 6 bases and J gave up 5 bases, with 17 bases separating them.

CDR3 sequence reads: CASSLWTGEAFF. The CDR3 coding sequence is TGTGCCAGCAGCCTATGGACGGGAGAAGCTTTCTTT. This chain links TRBV6-5 with TRBJ1-1, with no clear D. The germline gives CDR1 MNHEY, CDR2 SVGAGI. The CDR3 sequence is 12 residues long. Trimming removed 6 bases from V and 8 bases from J, with 13 bases in between.

This chain links TRBV29-1 with TRBJ2-7; D gene uncertain. CDR3 length: 12 residues. Trimming removed 4 bases at V and 3 bases at J, with 10 bases between. Germline CDR1 and CDR2: SQVTM and ANQGSEA. The CDR3 sequence is CSVVTEIYEQYF. CDR3 sequence (DNA): TGCAGCGTTGTAACAGAGATCTACGAGCAGTACTTC.

The chain uses TRBV19 and TRBJ2-7; no definite D call. V gave up 3 bases and J gave up 2 bases, with 14 bases separating them. Germline CDR1 is LNHDA and CDR2 is SQIVND (reference sequence). The CDR3 covers 15 residues. CDR3 sequence reads: CASSIGAAVPYEQYF. The CDR3 DNA reads TGTGCCAGTAGTATCGGCGCGGCGGTTCCCTACGAGCAGTACTTC.

The chain has TRBV5-5 and TRBJ2-3, with 9 bases aligning to TRBD2. Germline CDR1 reads SGHKS; CDR2 reads YYEKEE (reference sequence). The CDR3 sequence is 17 residues long. The junction had 7 bases not matched to a gene; V was cut back by 0 bases and J by 2 bases. The CDR3 loop is CASSLAGLARATDTQYF. CDR3 in DNA: TGTGCCAGCAGCTTGGCCGGACTAGCGAGAGCCACAGATACGCAGTATTTT.

About this clone itself: In the same sample, other DNA sequences code for this CDR3. The J gene is TRBJ2-2, the V gene TRBV29-1, with 8 positions matching TRBD2. Trimming removed 5 bases from V and 4 bases from J; junction bases left unmatched: 3. The germline V gene has CDR1 SQVTM and CDR2 ANQGSEA. The CDR3 covers 13 residues. CDR3 DNA: TGCAGCGTTCGGCTAGCGGGCACCGGGGAGCTGTTTTTT. This gives the protein CSVRLAGTGELFF.

This sequence joins TRBV30 and TRBJ2-1; maybe TRBD2 (7 bases). Trimming pared 4 bases from V and 3 bases from J, leaving 13 bases between. Looked up from germline, CDR1 is GTSNPN and CDR2 is SVGIG (reference sequence). This CDR3 contains 14 residues. In nucleotides, the CDR3 is TGTGCCTGGAAGAGGGGGGGGAGCTACAATGAGCAGTTCTTC. This encodes CAWKRGGSYNEQFF.